This is a list of T cell receptor beta chains from one sample in a study of CD8+ T cells in alopecia areata. Produced via immunoSEQ multiplex PCR; TCRdb's table is partial and in-frame only. Among some 150,000 clones listed, 67% were seen once. The source material was CD8+ T cells sorted from blood, sampled at week 0. The source of these receptors is a human donor with alopecia areata. Each CDR3 is given with its conserved first and last residue. A D gene is named only where the DNA matches it firmly. Size is stated for part of the rows, as once, few or many counts, or as a class when the clone is expanded.

-	-	TRBV11-2	TRBJ2-7	CASNRLPGEQYF	TGTGCCAGCAACAGACTCCCAGGCGAGCAGTACTTC
once	-	TRBV27	TRBJ1-2	CASSFSQGFYGYTF	TGTGCCAGCAGTTTTAGTCAGGGGTTCTATGGCTACACCTTC
-	TRBD1	TRBV9	TRBJ2-4	CASSAPGQGDIQYF	TGTGCCAGCAGCGCGCCGGGACAGGGGGACATTCAGTACTTC
-	-	TRBV13	TRBJ2-1	CASQGMGTQYNEQFF	TGTGCCAGCCAGGGGATGGGGACTCAATACAATGAGCAGTTCTTC
once	-	TRBV2	TRBJ2-5	CASSEGRWGVQETQYF	TGTGCCAGCAGTGAAGGTCGTTGGGGGGTCCAAGAGACCCAGTACTTC
-	-	TRBV6-5	TRBJ2-3	CASSYGSGRDTQYF	TGTGCCAGCAGTTACGGTTCAGGGCGGGATACGCAGTATTTT
-	TRBD1	TRBV7-6	TRBJ1-2	CASSLATGGAGGYTF	TGTGCCAGCAGCTTAGCGACAGGGGGCGCGGGGGGCTACACCTTC
-	TRBD1	TRBV5-6	TRBJ2-7	CASTPGWQGAPNEQYF	TGTGCCAGCACCCCGGGATGGCAGGGGGCTCCCAACGAGCAGTACTTC
-	-	TRBV7-9	TRBJ2-7	CASSLFSYEQYF	TGTGCCAGCAGCTTATTCTCCTACGAGCAGTACTTC
-	-	TRBV19	TRBJ2-7	CASSPDQTYYEQYF	TGTGCCAGTAGTCCCGACCAGACATACTACGAGCAGTACTTC
-	-	TRBV30	TRBJ1-1	CAWSGWDGYTEAFF	TGTGCCTGGAGTGGTTGGGACGGGTACACTGAAGCTTTCTTT
-	-	TRBV6-5	TRBJ2-7	CASSGAGALYEQYF	TGTGCCAGCAGTGGAGCAGGGGCGCTTTACGAGCAGTACTTC
-	TRBD1	TRBV9	TRBJ2-5	CASSVVAGGSGETQYF	TGTGCCAGCAGCGTAGTTGCAGGGGGATCGGGAGAGACCCAGTACTTC
-	-	TRBV6-5	TRBJ1-3	CASSFGNTIYF	TGTGCCAGCAGTTTCGGAAACACCATATATTTT
-	-	TRBV4-1	TRBJ2-3	CASSENTDTQYF	TGCGCCAGCAGCGAGAACACAGATACGCAGTATTTT
-	-	TRBV27	TRBJ2-3	CASSLGVSPSTDTQYF	TGTGCCAGCAGTTTGGGGGTTAGCCCATCCACAGATACGCAGTATTTT
-	TRBD1	TRBV2	TRBJ1-4	CASSADRDYGKLFF	TGTGCCAGCAGTGCTGACAGGGACTACGGAAAACTGTTTTTT
-	-	TRBV5-5	TRBJ2-7	CASSLGGLPYEQYF	TGTGCCAGCAGCCTGGGGGGTCTTCCCTACGAGCAGTACTTC
-	-	TRBV5-1	TRBJ2-3	CASSLWVGSTDTQYF	TGCGCCAGCAGCTTGTGGGTCGGGTCCACAGATACGCAGTATTTT
-	-	TRBV6-6	TRBJ1-5	CASSYTPGGGNQPQHF	TGTGCCAGCAGTTACACCCCGGGAGGGGGCAATCAGCCCCAGCATTTT
-	-	TRBV5-6	TRBJ1-1	CASSLGSNTEAFF	TGTGCCAGCAGCTTGGGTTCCAACACTGAAGCTTTCTTT
-	-	TRBV29-1	TRBJ2-2	CSVEGAEQGWNTGELFF	TGCAGCGTTGAGGGGGCCGAACAGGGTTGGAACACCGGGGAGCTGTTTTTT
-	-	TRBV27	TRBJ2-3	CASSLKGIVYTQYF	TGTGCCAGCAGTTTAAAGGGAATCGTTTATACGCAGTATTTT
-	-	TRBV7-2	TRBJ2-3	CASSSRGRGDTQYF	TGTGCCAGCAGCTCCAGGGGTCGAGGAGATACGCAGTATTTT
few	TRBD2	TRBV6-1	TRBJ2-2	CASSGGGTGELFF	TGTGCCAGCAGCGGGGGGGGCACCGGGGAGCTGTTTTTT
-	TRBD1	TRBV30	TRBJ1-2	CAWSTGTGFGYTF	TGTGCCTGGAGTACCGGGACAGGGTTCGGCTACACCTTC
-	-	TRBV18	TRBJ1-1	CASSPSATEAFF	TGTGCCAGCTCACCATCGGCAACTGAAGCTTTCTTT
-	TRBD2	TRBV4-2	TRBJ2-3	CASSQVIRLAGDPDTQYF	TGTGCCAGCAGCCAAGTCATACGACTAGCGGGGGACCCAGATACGCAGTATTTT
-	-	TRBV2	TRBJ2-3	CASIPRSDTQYF	TGTGCCAGCATCCCCCGCTCCGATACGCAGTATTTT
-	-	TRBV2	TRBJ1-6	CASSEGAGPGSPLHF	TGTGCCAGCAGTGAAGGGGCAGGGCCGGGGTCACCCCTCCACTTT
once	-	TRBV27	TRBJ1-2	CASGPGLHGRGYGYTF	TGTGCCAGCGGACCGGGACTCCACGGGCGGGGCTATGGCTACACCTTC
-	-	TRBV9	TRBJ1-1	CASSVQEAEAFF	TGTGCCAGCAGCGTACAGGAGGCAGAAGCTTTCTTT
-	-	TRBV5-1	TRBJ2-7	CASSLAGGLGDEQYF	TGCGCCAGCAGCTTGGCTGGGGGTCTAGGGGACGAGCAGTACTTC
-	-	TRBV5-6	TRBJ1-1	CASSGVSTEAFF	TGTGCCAGCAGTGGGGTGAGCACTGAAGCTTTCTTT
-	TRBD2	TRBV29-1	TRBJ2-5	CSVELVAGLETQYF	TGCAGCGTTGAATTGGTAGCGGGGTTGGAGACCCAGTACTTC
-	-	TRBV2	TRBJ2-7	CASRGSEQYF	TGTGCCAGCAGGGGTTCCGAGCAGTACTTC
-	-	TRBV29-1	TRBJ2-2	CSARVRLSGRTGELFF	TGCAGCGCCCGAGTGAGGCTTAGCGGTCGCACCGGGGAGCTGTTTTTT
-	TRBD1	TRBV6-5	TRBJ2-7	CASSPDRHEQYF	TGTGCCAGCAGTCCGGACAGGCACGAGCAGTACTTC
-	TRBD2	TRBV5-6	TRBJ2-3	CASRASGDGDTQYF	TGTGCCAGTCGGGCTAGCGGGGATGGGGATACGCAGTATTTT
-	TRBD1	TRBV7-6	TRBJ1-2	CASSFFPQGAGYGYTF	TGTGCCAGCAGCTTTTTCCCACAGGGGGCGGGCTATGGCTACACCTTC
-	-	TRBV5-6	TRBJ1-2	CASSPLGGGYGYTF	TGTGCCAGCAGCCCTTTAGGGGGAGGCTATGGCTACACCTTC
once	-	TRBV5-6	TRBJ2-7	CASSPSQDEQYF	TGTGCCAGCAGCCCGAGTCAGGACGAGCAGTACTTC
few	TRBD2	TRBV4-2	TRBJ2-5	CASSPGGTLGTQYF	TGTGCCAGCAGCCCGGGGGGAACTTTGGGGACCCAGTACTTC
-	TRBD1	TRBV9	TRBJ2-3	CASSVIGGSSRDTQYF	TGTGCCAGCAGCGTGATAGGGGGCAGTTCGAGAGATACGCAGTATTTT
few	-	TRBV19	TRBJ1-2	CASTIPGRDGYTF	TGTGCCAGTACCATCCCGGGCCGAGATGGCTACACCTTC
-	TRBD2	TRBV7-8	TRBJ2-5	CASSPILAGLQETQYF	TGTGCCAGCAGCCCCATACTAGCGGGGTTACAAGAGACCCAGTACTTC
few	-	TRBV2	TRBJ2-4	CASKESSAGAKNIQYF	TGTGCCAGCAAGGAGTCTTCGGCGGGAGCCAAAAACATTCAGTACTTC
-	-	TRBV29-1	TRBJ1-3	CSDGPGALRTSGNTIYF	TGCAGCGACGGTCCGGGAGCCCTACGCACCTCTGGAAACACCATATATTTT
-	TRBD2	TRBV29-1	TRBJ2-2	CSVVLAATGELFF	TGCAGCGTTGTGCTAGCGGCCACCGGGGAGCTGTTTTTT
-	-	TRBV5-1	TRBJ1-1	CASSPELGRGTEAFF	TGCGCCAGCAGCCCCGAATTGGGTCGGGGAACTGAAGCTTTCTTT